A single T cell receptor beta chain is shown here with its context. These data are taken from a study of blood T cell repertoires in COVID-19. The CDR3 contains 16 residues. The V and J ends lost 1 base and 0 bases, in that order; junction bases with no gene match: 3. CDR1 and CDR2 from the germline V gene are SQVTM and ANQGSEA. Recruitment covered about two dozen US areas and drew participants whose ages spanned 18 to 89 years. Which cohort a participant joined came from the clinical history participants gave. Either two negative PCRs, clearance, or symptom resolution qualified Cohort 3 donors as recovered. Per the original data handling: Estimated nucleated cell counts came from reference gene primer amplification. Repertoires were generated with immunoSEQ multiplex PCR, while TCRdb's copy carries only in-frame clones and drops some. V, J and clone size are taken as reported in that table, and D and trimming were inferred from the DNA itself. The data hold some 350,000 clones, with about 87% observed a single time.

The TCR sequence derives from a woman in her 30s who had recovered from COVID-19. The rearrangement uses TRBV29-1 and TRBJ2-6; TRBD1 matches 7 bases. Source material: PBMCs or T cells enriched from blood (not recorded which). The CDR3 is CSVEGQGFSGANVLTF. CDR3 nucleotide sequence: TGCAGCGTTGAAGGACAGGGTTTCTCTGGGGCCAACGTCCTGACTTTC.